A single sample is the source of the 4 T cell receptor beta chains below, sequenced in a study of identical twins. MiXCR was run by TCRdb on the 5' RACE reads, yielding one entry per CDR3 protein. Altogether 300,000 to 400,000 distinct CDR3 sequences are present, 9% to 15% being singletons, with the ten largest covering just over 7%. This sample was shared with a second study, whose subject was yellow fever vaccine responses in identical twins.

Sequences were obtained from CD8+ T cells sorted from blood. The receptors here all came from a woman younger than 30 in good health.

CDR3 amino acids: CASSYSGGTYNEQFF. The CDR3 DNA follows: TGTGCCAGCAGCTATAGTGGCGGTACCTACAATGAGCAGTTCTTC. The chain is built from TRBV7-9 and TRBJ2-1, with D uncertain. CDR1 and CDR2 (germline): SEHNR, FQNEAQ (reference sequence). With 4 bases removed from V and 2 bases from J, the gap between germline ends came to 12 bases. The CDR3 extends over 15 amino acids.

This clonotype was recorded a few times. The chain uses TRBV29-1 and TRBJ2-5; 14 bases are a match to TRBD2. The V gene end was trimmed by 7 bases and the J gene end by 1 base; junction bases not matched to a gene: 2. This CDR3 is built from 14 residues. The germline gives CDR1 SQVTM, CDR2 ANQGSEA. The CDR3: CSGGLAGGQETQYF. In DNA, the CDR3 is TGCAGCGGCGGACTAGCGGGGGGCCAAGAGACCCAGTACTTC.

The rearrangement joins TRBV12-5 to TRBJ1-5; D remains ambiguous. There are 11 residues in the CDR3. V was cut by 4 bases and J by 5 bases, with 3 bases left in between. Germline V gene data show CDR1 as LGHNT and CDR2 as FRNRAP. The CDR3 region is CASGYDQPQHF. DNA for the CDR3: TGTGCTAGTGGTTATGATCAGCCCCAGCATTTT.

In this sample, this clonotype turned up a few times. This may be a read error: a much more frequent sequence differs by one nucleotide. The genes are TRBV7-9 and TRBJ2-2; D gene unclear. The V and J ends lost 1 base and 9 bases respectively, with 6 bases between them. Germline CDR1 and CDR2: SEHNR and FQNEAQ (reference sequence). The CDR3 consists of 12 residues. CDR3 amino acids: CASSLVARELFF. The CDR3 DNA sequence: TGTGCCAGCAGCTTAGTGGCCCGGGAGCTGTTTTTT.